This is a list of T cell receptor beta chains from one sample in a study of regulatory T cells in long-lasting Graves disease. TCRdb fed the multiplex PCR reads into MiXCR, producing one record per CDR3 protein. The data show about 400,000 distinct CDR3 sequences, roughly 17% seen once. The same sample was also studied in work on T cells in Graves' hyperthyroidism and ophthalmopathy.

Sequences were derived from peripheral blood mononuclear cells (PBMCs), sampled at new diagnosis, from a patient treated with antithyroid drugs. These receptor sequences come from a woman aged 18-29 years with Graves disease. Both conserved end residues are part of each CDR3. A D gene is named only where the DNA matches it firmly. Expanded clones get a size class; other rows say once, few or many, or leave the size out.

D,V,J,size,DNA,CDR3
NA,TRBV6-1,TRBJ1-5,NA,TGTGCCAGCAGTGACGGGGGATTCCAGCCCCAGCATTTT,CASSDGGFQPQHF
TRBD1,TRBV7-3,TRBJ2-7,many,TGTGCCAGCAGCACCGGGACAGGGGACGAGCAGTACTTC,CASSTGTGDEQYF
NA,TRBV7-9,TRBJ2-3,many,TGTGCCAGCAGCTTGGGCGAAGATACGCAGTATTTT,CASSLGEDTQYF
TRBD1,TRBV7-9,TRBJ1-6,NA,TGTGCCAGCAGCCTTGACAGGGGGTATTCACCCCTCCACTTT,CASSLDRGYSPLHF
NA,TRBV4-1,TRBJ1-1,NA,TGCGCCAGCAGCCAAGTTTGGATTACTGAAGCTTTCTTT,CASSQVWITEAFF
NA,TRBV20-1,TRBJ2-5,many,TGCAGTGCTAGAGTGGACGTAGGGCTGCGAGAGACCCAGTACTTC,CSARVDVGLRETQYF
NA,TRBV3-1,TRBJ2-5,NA,TGTGCCAGCAGCCAAGCCCACCAAGAGACCCAGTACTTC,CASSQAHQETQYF
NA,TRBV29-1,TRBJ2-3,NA,TGCAGCGTCTCGGCGGGCGGCACAGATACGCAGTATTTT,CSVSAGGTDTQYF
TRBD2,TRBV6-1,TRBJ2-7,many,TGTGCCAGCCGATCTGGTAGATTAGCGGGGGAATCCAGCGAGCAGTACTTC,CASRSGRLAGESSEQYF
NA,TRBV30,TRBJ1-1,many,TGTGCCTGGAGGGACTGGCGGCAGAACACTGAAGCTTTCTTT,CAWRDWRQNTEAFF
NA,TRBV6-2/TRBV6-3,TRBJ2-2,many,TGTGCCAGCAGTTACTCGACCCTTTACACCGGGGAGCTGTTTTTT,CASSYSTLYTGELFF
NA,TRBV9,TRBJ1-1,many,TGTGCCAGCAGCAGGGACGGCCCTGAAGCTTTCTTT,CASSRDGPEAFF
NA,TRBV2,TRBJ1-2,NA,TGTGCCAGCAGTGATTTCTGGCGCATCGATGGCTACACCTTC,CASSDFWRIDGYTF
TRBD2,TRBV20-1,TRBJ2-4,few,TGCAGTGCCCCTAGCGGGGGGGGAGTCAAAAACATTCAGTACTTC,CSAPSGGGVKNIQYF
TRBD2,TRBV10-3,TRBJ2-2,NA,TGTGCCATCAGTGTTGCGGGAGGGTCGAACACCGGGGAGCTGTTTTTT,CAISVAGGSNTGELFF
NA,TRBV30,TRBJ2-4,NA,TGTGCCTGGAGTCTAGGGGGGGGGAGTCTAGCCAAAAACATTCAGTACTTC,CAWSLGGGSLAKNIQYF
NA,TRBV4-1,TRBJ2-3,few,TGCGCCAGCAGGGTGGGGGGCCTCACAGATACGCAGTATTTT,CASRVGGLTDTQYF
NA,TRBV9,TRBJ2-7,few,TGTGCCAGCAGTAAGAGGGGGTTGGGCGAGCAGTACTTC,CASSKRGLGEQYF
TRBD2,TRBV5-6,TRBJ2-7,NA,TGTGCCAGCAGGCGACTAGCGGGAGTTTATGAGCAGTACTTC,CASRRLAGVYEQYF
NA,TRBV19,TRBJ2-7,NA,TGTGCCAGTAGTAACACCGTCTACGAGCAGTACTTC,CASSNTVYEQYF
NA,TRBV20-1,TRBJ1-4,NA,TGCAGTACACGAAGTGATGAAGATGAAAAACTGTTTTTT,CSTRSDEDEKLFF
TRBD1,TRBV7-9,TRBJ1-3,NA,TGTGCCAGCAGCTACCCGGGACAGTTTACTGGAAACACCATATATTTT,CASSYPGQFTGNTIYF
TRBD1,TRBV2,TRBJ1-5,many,TGTGCCAGTTCCGGGACAGGGATGGATCAGCCCCAGCATTTT,CASSGTGMDQPQHF
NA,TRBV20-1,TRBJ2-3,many,TGCAGTGCTAGTGGGAAGCATAGGGATACGCAGTATTTT,CSASGKHRDTQYF
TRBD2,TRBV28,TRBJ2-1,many,TGTGCCAGCAGCTTCCAGGGACTAGCGCTGGATGAGCAGTTCTTC,CASSFQGLALDEQFF
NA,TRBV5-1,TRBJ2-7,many,TGCGCCAGCGGCCCTAACCCACCGGGACACTACGAGCAGTACTTC,CASGPNPPGHYEQYF
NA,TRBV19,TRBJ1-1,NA,TGTGCCACCACCGCCGATGTGGGGGGATGGACTGAAGCTTTCTTT,CATTADVGGWTEAFF
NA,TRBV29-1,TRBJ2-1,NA,TGCAGCGTTGAAGGACTACAAAATGAGCAGTTCTTC,CSVEGLQNEQFF
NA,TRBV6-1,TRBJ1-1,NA,TGTGCCAGCAACTTCGGGGACATACCTCGGCCTTTCTTT,CASNFGDIPRPFF
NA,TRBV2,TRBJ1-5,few,TGTGCCAGCAGTGAACAGCCAGGGAGGGTCAATCAGCCCCAGCATTTT,CASSEQPGRVNQPQHF
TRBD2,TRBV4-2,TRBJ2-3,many,TGTGCCAGCAGCCAAGATGATCCTAGCGGGGGGGTGTTAGATACGCAGTATTTT,CASSQDDPSGGVLDTQYF
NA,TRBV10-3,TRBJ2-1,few,TGTGCCATCAGTGAGAAGGGCAATGAGCAGTTCTTC,CAISEKGNEQFF
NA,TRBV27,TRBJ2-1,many,TGTGCCAGCAGTTTATCTCTCGACAATGAGCAGTTCTTC,CASSLSLDNEQFF
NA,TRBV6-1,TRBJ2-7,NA,TGTGCCAGCTGTAGGGCAGCTTGCTACGAGCAGTACTTC,CASCRAACYEQYF
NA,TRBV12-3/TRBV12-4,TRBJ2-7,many,TGTGCCAGCAGTTTTCTTGGGGCATCCCTCTCCTACGAGCAGTACTTC,CASSFLGASLSYEQYF
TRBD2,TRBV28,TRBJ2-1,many,TGTGCCAGCAGACCGGGACTAGCGGTGAATGAGCAGTTCTTC,CASRPGLAVNEQFF
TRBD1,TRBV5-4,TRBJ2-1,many,TGTGCCAGCAGCGTGGGACAGGACTATGAGCAGTTCTTC,CASSVGQDYEQFF
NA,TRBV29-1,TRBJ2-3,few,TGCAGCGTCAAACGCACCGGGAGCCAAGTCACAGATACGCAGTATTTT,CSVKRTGSQVTDTQYF
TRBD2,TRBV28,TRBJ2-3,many,TGTGCCAGCGTAGATAGCGGGAGCGATACGCAGTATTTT,CASVDSGSDTQYF
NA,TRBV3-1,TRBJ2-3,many,TGTGCCAGCAGCCAAGGGGGTAATGACTGGCTTAGCACAGATACGCAGTATTTT,CASSQGGNDWLSTDTQYF
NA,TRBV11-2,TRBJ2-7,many,TGTGCCAGCAGCTTAGATCCCAGATACGAGCAGTACTTC,CASSLDPRYEQYF
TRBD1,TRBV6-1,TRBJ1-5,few,TGTGCCAGCAGCGACAGGGGATATAGCAATCAGCCCCAGCATTTT,CASSDRGYSNQPQHF
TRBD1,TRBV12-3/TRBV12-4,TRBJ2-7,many,TGTGCCAGCAGTCTCCGACAGGGAGACCCCTACGAGCAGTACTTC,CASSLRQGDPYEQYF
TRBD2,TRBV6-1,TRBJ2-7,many,TGTGCCAGCACTGGACTAGACGAGCAGTACTTC,CASTGLDEQYF
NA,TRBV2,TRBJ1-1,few,TGTGCCAGCAGCGGGAGCCCGGGACGGATGAACACTGAAGCTTCCTTT,CASSGSPGRMNTEASF
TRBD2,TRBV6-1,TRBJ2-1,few,TGTACCAGCAGTGAAGAGGCGGGGGGGCCAAATGAGCAGTTCTTC,CTSSEEAGGPNEQFF
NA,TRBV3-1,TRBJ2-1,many,TGTGCCAGCAGCCGACGGTACAATGAGCAGTTCTTC,CASSRRYNEQFF
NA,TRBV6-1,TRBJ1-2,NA,TGTGCCAGCCTGCAGGGCCGAGCTAACTATGGCTACACCTTC,CASLQGRANYGYTF
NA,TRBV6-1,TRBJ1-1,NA,TGTGCCAGCAGTGGGCTCCTGGGGGCTTTCTTT,CASSGLLGAFF
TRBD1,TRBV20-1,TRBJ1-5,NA,TGCAGTGCAACAGGGGGGCTTCAGCCCCAGCATTTT,CSATGGLQPQHF
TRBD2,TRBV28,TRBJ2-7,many,TGTGCCAGCAGTGCCCTGGCGGGAGTCTACGAGCAGTACTTC,CASSALAGVYEQYF
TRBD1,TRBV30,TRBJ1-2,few,TGTGCCTGGCTCAACCCGGGACAGGGAGTTGAGGGCTACACCTTC,CAWLNPGQGVEGYTF